This T cell receptor beta chain was found in a study of shared clonotypes between healthy human individuals. CDR1 and CDR2 (germline): SGDLS, YYNGEE. V lost 0 bases and J lost 5; bases outside the gene matches: 8. CDR3 length equals 16 residues. Generated by immunoSEQ multiplex PCR, the TCRdb table keeps only in-frame clones and is missing some. The sample includes over a million clones, approximately 98.5% of them seen just once. The chain combines TRBV9 with TRBJ2-5, with 9 positions matching TRBD2. The sample was naive CD4+ T cells sorted from blood. Specified subset: CD45RA+ positively selected. The sequence came from a man younger than 45 in good health. The CDR3 sequence: CASSVGVAGEVETQYF. The DNA of the CDR3 is TGTGCCAGCAGCGTAGGGGTAGCGGGAGAGGTCGAGACCCAGTACTTC.